This TCR beta chain was obtained from a study of metastatic and nonmetastatic thyroid tumors. This clone was detected only a few times. The CDR3 length is 17 residues. CDR1 MNHNS and CDR2 SASEGT come from the germline V gene. V shed 1 base, J shed 6 bases, and the junction held 7 bases outside the gene matches. Through MiXCR, TCRdb re-clonotyped the PCR reads. Found here are approximately 3,000 clones, around 36% of them singletons; the top ten hold 22%. Every patient was untreated before thyroid surgery. The source of this sequence is a female donor with papillary thyroid cancer or a benign thyroid nodule (not recorded which). Some clones in this sample may be carry-over from other donors' samples. The rearrangement joins TRBV6-1 to TRBJ2-3; 13 bases are a match to TRBD2. The sequencing input was tumor tissue. CDR3 amino acids: CASSEGWTSGSGDTQYF. CDR3 coding DNA: TGTGCCAGCAGTGAAGGATGGACTAGCGGGAGTGGGGATACGCAGTATTTT.